The clone carrying this TCR beta chain appeared a few times. What it binds is unknown. This sample is drawn from a study of shared clonotypes between healthy human individuals. Study information: Each donor's CD8 memory used one plate, CD8 naive two, each CD4 subset three.

The CDR3 covers 14 residues. From germline, CDR1 is MNHEY and CDR2 SMNVEV (reference sequence). V lost 4 bases and J lost 6; bases outside the gene matches: 8. For sorted subsets, roughly 210 ng DNA per replicate equaled approximately 32,000 T cell genomes. Some clones are missing from TCRdb's copy, which holds only in-frame ones; the method was immunoSEQ multiplex PCR. The sample includes roughly 1 million clones, about 77% of them seen just once. Study-level results: Generally, estimated richness proved larger in naive subsets than it did in memory subsets. Clonotypes shared by all four donors outscored non-shared clonotypes in generation probability.

The TCR sequence derives from a man between 18 and 29 years old in good health. The chain uses TRBV27 and TRBJ2-7; 8 bases agree with TRBD2. Sequencing was performed on memory CD4+ T cells sorted from blood. Subset reported: CD45RA-negative fraction. CDR3 coding DNA: TGTGCCAGCAGTTACAGCGGGAGTCGAGCCGAGCAGTACTTC. It yields the protein CASSYSGSRAEQYF.